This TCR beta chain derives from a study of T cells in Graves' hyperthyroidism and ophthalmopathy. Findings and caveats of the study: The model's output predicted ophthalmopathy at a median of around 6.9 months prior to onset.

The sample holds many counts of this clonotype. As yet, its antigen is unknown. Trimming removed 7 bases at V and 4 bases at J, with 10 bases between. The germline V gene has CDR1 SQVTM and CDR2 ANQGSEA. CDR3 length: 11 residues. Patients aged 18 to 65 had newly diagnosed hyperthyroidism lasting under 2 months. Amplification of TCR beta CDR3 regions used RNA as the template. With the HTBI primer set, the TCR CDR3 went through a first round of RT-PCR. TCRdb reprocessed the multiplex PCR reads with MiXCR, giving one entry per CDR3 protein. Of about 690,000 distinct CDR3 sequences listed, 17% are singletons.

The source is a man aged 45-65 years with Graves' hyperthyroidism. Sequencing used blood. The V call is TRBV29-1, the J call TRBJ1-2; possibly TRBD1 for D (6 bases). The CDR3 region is CSAQGGYGYTF. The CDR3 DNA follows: TGCAGCGCACAGGGAGGCTATGGCTACACCTTC.